The 20 T cell receptor beta chains below come from one sample, sequenced in a study of T-cell reconstitution after alpha-beta-depleted transplantation in children. It was with unique molecular identifiers that the TCRbeta library was prepared. TCRdb re-derived calls from the PCR reads in MiXCR, one entry per CDR3 protein. The sample holds 250,000 to 300,000 distinct CDR3 sequences, approximately 9.8% seen once. Sequenced material: PBMCs from the stem cell graft donor, taken from the stem cell graft. The receptors shown here come from a human donor who donated a stem cell graft to a child with SCID.

V usage is TRBV27 and J usage is TRBJ2-7; D is possibly TRBD2 (7 bases). The germline V and J ends were trimmed by 8 bases and 3 bases, with 17 bases remaining between them. The CDR3 totals 14 residues. CDR1 and CDR2 from the germline V gene are MNHEY and SMNVEV (reference sequence). CDR3 coding DNA: TGTGCCAGCGGTGGGGGGGGACAATACTACGAGCAGTACTTC. It yields the protein CASGGGGQYYEQYF.

This clonotype has a handful of counts. CDR3 sequence (DNA): TGCAGTGCTAGAACGCTAGCGGGGGCCGGTGGGTTCGAGCAGTACTTC. Encoded protein: CSARTLAGAGGFEQYF. J is TRBJ2-7 and V is TRBV20-1, with 10 bases matching TRBD2. The germline V gene encodes CDR1 DFQATT and CDR2 SNEGSKA (reference sequence). V shed 2 bases and J 6 bases; nucleotides not matched to a gene: 13. The CDR3 covers 16 residues.

CDR3 sequence reads: CASSFYRGPVALNQPQHF. The CDR3 DNA is TGTGCCAGCAGCTTTTACAGGGGCCCCGTGGCCCTAAATCAGCCCCAGCATTTT. The chain combines TRBV7-8 with TRBJ1-5; TRBD1 aligns across 7 bases. The V and J ends lost 3 bases and 4 bases, in that order; junction bases with no gene match: 15. CDR3 length: 18 residues. Germline V CDR1 and CDR2: SGHVS, FQNEAQ.

The V and J genes are TRBV4-1 and TRBJ2-1; TRBD1 matches 7 bases. V gave up 5 bases and J gave up 5 bases; unmatched junction bases: 9. The CDR3 contains 15 residues. CDR1 MGHRA and CDR2 YSYEKL come from the germline V gene. CDR3 amino acids: CASSTRQGPNNEQFF. CDR3 sequence (DNA): TGCGCCAGCAGCACCCGACAGGGTCCCAACAATGAGCAGTTCTTC.

The V and J genes are TRBV9 and TRBJ2-5; D is tentatively TRBD1 or TRBD2 (5 bases each). Germline V gene data show CDR1 as SGDLS and CDR2 as YYNGEE. The CDR3 extends over 14 amino acids. V was clipped by 4 bases and J by 3 bases, with 13 bases between them. The CDR3 sequence is CASSSGTEKETQYF. In DNA form, the CDR3 reads TGTGCCAGCAGCTCAGGGACCGAAAAAGAGACCCAGTACTTC.

There are a few counts of this clonotype. This chain connects TRBV5-1 to TRBJ1-2; the match to TRBD1 covers 7 bases. This CDR3 comprises 16 residues. Germline V lookup: CDR1 SGHRS, CDR2 YFSETQ. V shed 5 bases and J 1 base; nucleotides not matched to a gene: 11. CDR3 nucleotide sequence: TGCGCCAGCAGGCCGGCCGTCGGACAGGATAACTATGGCTACACCTTC. This translates into CASRPAVGQDNYGYTF.

The J gene is TRBJ2-3, the V gene TRBV19; unclear D gene. The ends were cut back, 5 bases at V and 6 bases at J, with 9 bases in the middle. The CDR3 spans 12 residues. In germline, CDR1 is LNHDA, CDR2 SQIVND (reference sequence). CDR3 in amino acids: CASSGYRDTQYF. The CDR3 coding sequence is TGTGCCAGTAGTGGCTACCGGGATACGCAGTATTTT.

In DNA form, the CDR3 reads TGTGCCAGCAGCCAAGACAGGGACCTCCCGCGATCCCCCAATCAGCCCCAGCATTTT. It codes for CASSQDRDLPRSPNQPQHF. This chain joins TRBV3-1 and TRBJ1-5, with D perhaps matching TRBD1 (5 bases). The CDR3 consists of 19 residues. CDR1 and CDR2 (germline): LGHDT, YNNKEL (reference sequence). V gave up 0 bases and J gave up 3 bases, with 21 bases separating them.

This clonotype showed up many times. The chain links TRBV5-1 to TRBJ2-7; D may be TRBD1 (6 bases). Trimming shortened V by 6 bases and J by 2 bases, and 18 bases separated the two germline ends. Germline V gene data show CDR1 as SGHRS and CDR2 as YFSETQ. The CDR3 has 15 residues. The DNA of the CDR3 is TGCGCCAGCATCAACAGGGACGGGGACACCTACGAGCAGTACTTC. Its protein product is CASINRDGDTYEQYF.

The chain combines TRBV3-1 with TRBJ2-7, with 9 bases aligning to TRBD2. The CDR3 runs to 15 residues. From germline, CDR1 is LGHDT and CDR2 YNNKEL (reference sequence). With 0 bases clipped from V and 4 bases from J, the junction kept 4 bases outside the gene matches. The CDR3 is CASSQDLRGGYEQYF. CDR3 sequence (DNA): TGTGCCAGCAGCCAAGATTTGCGGGGGGGGTACGAGCAGTACTTC.

This clonotype showed up many times. The chain employs TRBV12-3 or TRBV12-4 and TRBJ2-2; no reliable D call. Trimming took off 6 bases at V and 6 bases at J, with 17 bases between the two ends. This CDR3 spans 15 amino acids. In DNA form, the CDR3 reads TGTGCCAGCAGCCCCTTCAATGGGCCAGCCGGGGAGCTGTTTTTT. This encodes CASSPFNGPAGELFF.

J is TRBJ2-1 and V is TRBV7-9; 10 bases fit TRBD2. This CDR3 has 17 amino acids. CDR1 and CDR2 from the germline V gene are SEHNR and FQNEAQ (reference sequence). V was clipped by 4 bases and J by 4 bases; unmatched bases: 10. For the CDR3, the DNA is TGTGCCAGCAGCTCCTCCCCCCAAGCGGGGGGGTACAATGAGCAGTTCTTC. Its protein is CASSSSPQAGGYNEQFF.

In this sample, this clonotype turned up a few times. The CDR3 region is CATSRDGTPYNEQFF. The CDR3, as DNA: TGTGCCACCAGCAGAGATGGGACCCCCTACAATGAGCAGTTCTTC. V and J are TRBV15 and TRBJ2-1; D might be TRBD1 or TRBD2, each matching 5 bases. This CDR3 contains 15 residues. The germline CDR1 and CDR2 sequences are LNHNV and YYDKDF (reference sequence). The V end was cut by 0 bases, the J end by 2 bases, with 8 bases between.

This clonotype turned up a few times. This rearrangement joins TRBV11-2 to TRBJ1-2; unclear D gene. Trimming pared 3 bases from V and 6 bases from J, leaving 8 bases between. CDR1 and CDR2 from the germline V gene are SGHAT and FQNNGV. The CDR3 runs to 12 residues. The chain's CDR3 is CASSFLGNGYTF. CDR3 bases: TGTGCCAGCAGCTTCCTTGGGAATGGCTACACCTTC.

This clonotype has more than one count but fewer than ten. The chain joins TRBV18 to TRBJ1-5, with 9 nucleotides matching TRBD1. Germline CDR1 KGHSH, CDR2 LQKENI. The length of the CDR3 is 15 residues. The J segment lost 6 bases and the V segment lost 5 bases, leaving 8 bases of the junction unmatched. The CDR3 spells CASSKATGGSQPQHF. CDR3 nucleotides: TGTGCCAGCTCAAAGGCGACAGGGGGATCTCAGCCCCAGCATTTT.

This clonotype has just a few counts. The chain uses TRBV12-3 or TRBV12-4 and TRBJ1-5; possible D gene TRBD1, 5 bases. V lost 2 bases, J lost 0 bases, and 11 bases lay in between. The CDR3 has 16 residues. CDR3 sequence (DNA): TGTGCCAGCAGTTTATCCCAAGGGGATAGCAATCAGCCCCAGCATTTT. Residues: CASSLSQGDSNQPQHF.

This clonotype turned up a few times. V is TRBV27 and J is TRBJ2-3; a weak D match, TRBD1 (5 bases). The CDR3 has 14 residues. Trimming removed 8 bases at V and 5 bases at J, with 17 bases between. CDR1 and CDR2 (germline): MNHEY, SMNVEV (reference sequence). The CDR3 spells CASQGWARQDTQYF. The CDR3 nucleotides read TGTGCCAGCCAGGGATGGGCCCGGCAAGATACGCAGTATTTT.

This clonotype was observed at least ten times. The rearrangement links TRBV5-5 to TRBJ1-5; D is undetermined. V was clipped by 0 bases and J by 7 bases, with 8 bases between them. CDR3 size: 13 residues. CDR1 SGHKS and CDR2 YYEKEE come from the germline V gene (reference sequence). The chain's CDR3 is CASSLERLQPQHF. CDR3 DNA sequence: TGTGCCAGCAGCTTGGAGCGGCTCCAGCCCCAGCATTTT.

This clonotype has only a few counts. V and J are TRBV7-9 and TRBJ1-5; 7 bases agree with TRBD1. V lost 5 bases and J lost 0; bases outside the gene matches: 7. Germline values: CDR1 SEHNR, CDR2 FQNEAQ (reference sequence). CDR3 size: 16 residues. For the CDR3, the DNA is TGTGCCAGCAGCGGACAGGCTAATTATAGCAATCAGCCCCAGCATTTT. Protein sequence: CASSGQANYSNQPQHF.

In this sample, this clonotype turned up a few times. The chain recombines TRBV20-1 with TRBJ2-7, with D perhaps being TRBD1 or TRBD2 (5 bases each). The CDR3 loop spans 13 amino acids. Trimming shortened V by 6 bases and J by 2 bases, and 14 bases separated the two germline ends. Germline V gives CDR1 DFQATT, CDR2 SNEGSKA (reference sequence). The DNA for the CDR3 is TGCAGTGCGGGGGTGAGGCCAGCCTACGAGCAGTACTTC. Translation: CSAGVRPAYEQYF.